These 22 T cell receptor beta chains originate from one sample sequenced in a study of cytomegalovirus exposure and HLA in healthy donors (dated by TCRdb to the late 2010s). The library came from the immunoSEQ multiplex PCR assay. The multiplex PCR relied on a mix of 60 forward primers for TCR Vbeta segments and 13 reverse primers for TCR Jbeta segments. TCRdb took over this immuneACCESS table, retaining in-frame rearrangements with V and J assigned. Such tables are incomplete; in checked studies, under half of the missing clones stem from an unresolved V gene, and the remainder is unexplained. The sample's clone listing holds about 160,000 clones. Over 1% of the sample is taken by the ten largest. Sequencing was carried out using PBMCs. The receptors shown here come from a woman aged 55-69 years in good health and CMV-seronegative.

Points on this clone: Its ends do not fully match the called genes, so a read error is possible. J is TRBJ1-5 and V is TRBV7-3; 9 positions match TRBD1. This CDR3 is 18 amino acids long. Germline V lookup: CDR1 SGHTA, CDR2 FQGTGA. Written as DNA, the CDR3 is TGTGCCAGCTGCTTGGAACGGGACAGGGAACGGCATGGACAGCCCCAGCATTTT. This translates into CASCLERDRERHGQPQHF.

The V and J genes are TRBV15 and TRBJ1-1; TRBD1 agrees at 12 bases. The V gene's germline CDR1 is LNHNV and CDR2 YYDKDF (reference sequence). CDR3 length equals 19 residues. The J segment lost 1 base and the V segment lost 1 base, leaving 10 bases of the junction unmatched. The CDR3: CATSRGSGTGGLGNTEAFF. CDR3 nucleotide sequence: TGTGCCACCAGCAGAGGCAGCGGGACAGGGGGCTTAGGGAACACTGAAGCTTTCTTT.

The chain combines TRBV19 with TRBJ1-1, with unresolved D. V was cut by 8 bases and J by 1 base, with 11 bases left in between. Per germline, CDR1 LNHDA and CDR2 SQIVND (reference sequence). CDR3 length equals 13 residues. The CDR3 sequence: CASEGRENTEAFF. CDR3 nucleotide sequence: TGTGCCAGTGAAGGGAGGGAGAACACTGAAGCTTTCTTT.

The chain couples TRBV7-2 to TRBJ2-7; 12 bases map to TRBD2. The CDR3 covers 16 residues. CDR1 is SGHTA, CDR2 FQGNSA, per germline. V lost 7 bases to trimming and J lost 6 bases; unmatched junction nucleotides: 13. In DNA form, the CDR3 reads TGTGCCAGCAACAAAGGGGCTAGCGGGGGGGCCTTCGAGCAGTACTTC. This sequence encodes CASNKGASGGAFEQYF.

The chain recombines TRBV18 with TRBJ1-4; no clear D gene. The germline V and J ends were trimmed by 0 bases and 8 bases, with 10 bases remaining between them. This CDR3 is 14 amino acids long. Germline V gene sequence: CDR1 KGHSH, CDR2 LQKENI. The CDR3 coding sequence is TGTGCCAGCTCACCACCGCCCAGTCCCGAAAAACTGTTTTTT. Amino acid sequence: CASSPPPSPEKLFF.

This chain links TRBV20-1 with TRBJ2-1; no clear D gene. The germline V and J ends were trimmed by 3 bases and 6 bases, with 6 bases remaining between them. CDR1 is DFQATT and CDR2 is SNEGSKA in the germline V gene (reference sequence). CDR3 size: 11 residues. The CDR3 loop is CSASVLNEQFF. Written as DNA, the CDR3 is TGCAGTGCTAGTGTCCTCAATGAGCAGTTCTTC.

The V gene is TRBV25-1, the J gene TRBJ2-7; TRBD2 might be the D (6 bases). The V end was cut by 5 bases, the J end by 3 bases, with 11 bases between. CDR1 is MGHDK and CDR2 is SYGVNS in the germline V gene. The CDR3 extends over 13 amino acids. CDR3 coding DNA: TGTGCCAGCAGTATGGGGGGAGGCTACGAGCAGTACTTC. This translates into CASSMGGGYEQYF.

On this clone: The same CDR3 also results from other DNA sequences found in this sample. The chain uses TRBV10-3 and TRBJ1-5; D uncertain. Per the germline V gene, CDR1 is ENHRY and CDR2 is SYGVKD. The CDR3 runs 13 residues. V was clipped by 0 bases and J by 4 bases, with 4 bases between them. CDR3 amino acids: CAISESRNQPQHF. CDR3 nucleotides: TGTGCCATCAGTGAGTCCAGGAATCAGCCCCAGCATTTT.

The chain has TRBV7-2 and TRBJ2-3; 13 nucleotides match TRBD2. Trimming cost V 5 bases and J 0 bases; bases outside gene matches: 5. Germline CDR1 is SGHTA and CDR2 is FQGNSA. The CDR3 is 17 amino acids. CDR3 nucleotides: TGTGCCAGCAGCATTGGACTAGCGGGGGCTAGCACAGATACGCAGTATTTT. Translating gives CASSIGLAGASTDTQYF. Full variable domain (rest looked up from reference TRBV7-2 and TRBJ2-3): GAGVSQSPSNKVTEKGKDVELRCDPISGHTALYWYRQSLGQGLEFLIYFQGNSAPDKSGLPSDRFSAERTGGSVSTLTIQRTQQEDSAVYLCASSIGLAGASTDTQYFGPGTRLTVL.

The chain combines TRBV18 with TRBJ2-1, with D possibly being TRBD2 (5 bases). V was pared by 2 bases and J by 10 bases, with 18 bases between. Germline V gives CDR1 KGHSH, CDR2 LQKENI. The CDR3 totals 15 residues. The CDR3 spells CASSPMVASTGEQFF. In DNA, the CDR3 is TGTGCCAGCTCACCAATGGTTGCCTCGACGGGGGAGCAGTTCTTC.

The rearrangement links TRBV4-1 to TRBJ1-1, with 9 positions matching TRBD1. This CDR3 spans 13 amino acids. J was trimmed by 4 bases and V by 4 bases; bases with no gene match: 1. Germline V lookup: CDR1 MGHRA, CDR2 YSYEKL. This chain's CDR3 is CASSRTGATEAFF. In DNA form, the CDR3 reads TGCGCCAGCAGCCGGACAGGGGCCACTGAAGCTTTCTTT.

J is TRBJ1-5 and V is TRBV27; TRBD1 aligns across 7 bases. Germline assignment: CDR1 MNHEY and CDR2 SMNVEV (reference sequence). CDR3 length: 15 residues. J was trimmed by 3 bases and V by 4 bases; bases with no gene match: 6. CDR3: CASSSLDRANQPQHF. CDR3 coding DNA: TGTGCCAGCAGTTCTCTTGACAGGGCCAATCAGCCCCAGCATTTT.

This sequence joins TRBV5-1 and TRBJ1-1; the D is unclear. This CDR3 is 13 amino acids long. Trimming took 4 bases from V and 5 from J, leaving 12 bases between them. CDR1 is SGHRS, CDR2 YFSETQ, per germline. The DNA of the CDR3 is TGCGCCAGCAGCGAGCCTTCCCCGACTGAAGCTTTCTTT. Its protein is CASSEPSPTEAFF.

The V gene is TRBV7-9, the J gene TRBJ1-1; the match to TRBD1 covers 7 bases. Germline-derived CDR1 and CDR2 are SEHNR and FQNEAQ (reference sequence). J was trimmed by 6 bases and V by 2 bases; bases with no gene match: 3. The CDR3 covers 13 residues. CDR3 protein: CASSLQGGAEAFF. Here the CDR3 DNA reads TGTGCCAGCAGCTTACAGGGGGGCGCTGAAGCTTTCTTT. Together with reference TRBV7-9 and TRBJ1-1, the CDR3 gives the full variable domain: DTGVSQNPRHKITKRGQNVTFRCDPISEHNRLYWYRQTLGQGPEFLTYFQNEAQLEKSRLLSDRFSAERPKGSFSTLEIQRTEQGDSAMYLCASSLQGGAEAFFGQGTRLTVV.

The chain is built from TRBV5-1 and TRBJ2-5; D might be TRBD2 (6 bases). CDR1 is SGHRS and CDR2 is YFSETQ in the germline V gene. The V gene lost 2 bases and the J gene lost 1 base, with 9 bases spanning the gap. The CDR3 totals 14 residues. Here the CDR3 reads CASSFRGLQETQYF. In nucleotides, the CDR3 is TGCGCCAGCAGCTTTAGGGGACTCCAAGAGACCCAGTACTTC.

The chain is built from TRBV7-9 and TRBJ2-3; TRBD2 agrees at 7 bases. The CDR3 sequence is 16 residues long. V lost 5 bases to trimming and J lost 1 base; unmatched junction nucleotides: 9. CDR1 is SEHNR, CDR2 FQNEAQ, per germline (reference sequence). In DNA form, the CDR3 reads TGTGCCAGCAGCCCGATTGGGCTAGCGGGCACAGATACGCAGTATTTT. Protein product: CASSPIGLAGTDTQYF.

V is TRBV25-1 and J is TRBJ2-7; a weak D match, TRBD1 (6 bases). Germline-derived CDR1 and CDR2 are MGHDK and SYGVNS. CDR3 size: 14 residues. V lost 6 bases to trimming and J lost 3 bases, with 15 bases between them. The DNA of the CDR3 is TGTGCCAGCAGCCTGACAGGCATTTACTACGAGCAGTACTTC. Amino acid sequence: CASSLTGIYYEQYF.

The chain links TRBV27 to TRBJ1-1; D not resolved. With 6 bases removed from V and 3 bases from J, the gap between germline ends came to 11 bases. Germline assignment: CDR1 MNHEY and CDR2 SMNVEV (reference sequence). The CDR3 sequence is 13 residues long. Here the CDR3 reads CASSLGRDTEAFF. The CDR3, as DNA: TGTGCCAGCAGCCTAGGGCGGGACACTGAAGCTTTCTTT.

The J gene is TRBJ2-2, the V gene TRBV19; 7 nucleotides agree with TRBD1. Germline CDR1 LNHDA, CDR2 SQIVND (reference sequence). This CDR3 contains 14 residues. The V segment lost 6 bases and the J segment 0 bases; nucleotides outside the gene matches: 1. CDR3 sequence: CASSGQANTGELFF. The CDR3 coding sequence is TGTGCCAGTAGCGGACAGGCGAACACCGGGGAGCTGTTTTTT.

CDR3 nucleotides: TGTGCCAGCAGTGGGGAGAATCCTGGCTACACCTTC. It encodes CASSGENPGYTF. The chain carries TRBV2 and TRBJ1-2; D uncertain. The germline gives CDR1 SNHLY, CDR2 FYNNEI. V lost 4 bases and J lost 7, with 10 bases in between. The CDR3 is 12 residues long.

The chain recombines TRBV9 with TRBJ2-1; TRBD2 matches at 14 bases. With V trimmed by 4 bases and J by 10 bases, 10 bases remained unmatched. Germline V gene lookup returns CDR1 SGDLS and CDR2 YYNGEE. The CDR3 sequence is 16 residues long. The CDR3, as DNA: TGTGCCAGCAGCCTTAGGACTAGCGGGAGGATATGGGAGCAGTTCTTC. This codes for CASSLRTSGRIWEQFF.

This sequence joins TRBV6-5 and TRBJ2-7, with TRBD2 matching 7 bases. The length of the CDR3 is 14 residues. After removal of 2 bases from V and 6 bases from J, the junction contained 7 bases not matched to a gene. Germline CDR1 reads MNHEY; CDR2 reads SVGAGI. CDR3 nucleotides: TGTGCCAGCAGTTACAGCCCCACTAGCGCCGAGCAGTACTTC. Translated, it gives CASSYSPTSAEQYF.